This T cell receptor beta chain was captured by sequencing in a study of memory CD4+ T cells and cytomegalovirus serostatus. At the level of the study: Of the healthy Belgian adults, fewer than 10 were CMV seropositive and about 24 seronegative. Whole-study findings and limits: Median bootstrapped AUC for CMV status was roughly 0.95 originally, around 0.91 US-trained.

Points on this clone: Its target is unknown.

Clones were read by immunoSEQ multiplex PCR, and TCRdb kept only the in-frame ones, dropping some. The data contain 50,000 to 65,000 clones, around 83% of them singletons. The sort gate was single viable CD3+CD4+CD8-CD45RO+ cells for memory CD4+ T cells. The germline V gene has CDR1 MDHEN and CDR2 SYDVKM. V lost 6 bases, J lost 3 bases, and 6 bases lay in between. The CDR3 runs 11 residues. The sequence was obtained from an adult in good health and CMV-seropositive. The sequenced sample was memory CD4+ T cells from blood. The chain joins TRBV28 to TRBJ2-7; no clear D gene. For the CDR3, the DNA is TGTGCCAGCAGCTCCAACTACGAGCAGTACTTC. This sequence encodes CASSSNYEQYF. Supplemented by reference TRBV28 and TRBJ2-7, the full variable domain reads DVKVTQSSRYLVKRTGEKVFLECVQDMDHENMFWYRQDPGLGLRLIYFSYDVKMKEKGDIPEGYSVSREKKERFSLILESASTNQTSMYLCASSSNYEQYFGPGTRLTVT.